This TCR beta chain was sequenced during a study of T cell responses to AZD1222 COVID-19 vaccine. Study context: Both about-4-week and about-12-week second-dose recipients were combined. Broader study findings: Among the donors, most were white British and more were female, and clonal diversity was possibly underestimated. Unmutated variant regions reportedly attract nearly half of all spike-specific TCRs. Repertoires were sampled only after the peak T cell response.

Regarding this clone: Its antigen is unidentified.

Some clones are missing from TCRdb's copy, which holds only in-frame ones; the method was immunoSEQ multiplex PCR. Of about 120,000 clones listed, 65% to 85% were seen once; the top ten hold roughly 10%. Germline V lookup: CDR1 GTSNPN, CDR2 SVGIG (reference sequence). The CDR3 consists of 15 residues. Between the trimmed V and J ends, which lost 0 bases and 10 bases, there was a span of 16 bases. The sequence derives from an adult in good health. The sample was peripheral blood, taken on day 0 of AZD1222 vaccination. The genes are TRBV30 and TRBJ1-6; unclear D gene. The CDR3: CAWSVAGTQGSPLHF. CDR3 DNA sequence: TGTGCCTGGAGTGTTGCCGGAACCCAAGGCTCACCCCTCCACTTT. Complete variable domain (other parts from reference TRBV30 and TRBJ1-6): SQTIHQWPATLVQPVGSPLSLECTVEGTSNPNLYWYRQAAGRGLQLLFYSVGIGQISSEVPQNLSASRPQDRQFILSSKKLLLSDSGFYLCAWSVAGTQGSPLHFGNGTRLTVT.